The 5 T cell receptor beta chains below all came from one sample that was sequenced in a study of shared clonotypes between healthy human individuals. TCRdb keeps only in-frame clones here, not all; method: immunoSEQ multiplex PCR. This sample has about 1 million clones, with around 74% found just once. Sequencing was performed on memory CD4+ T cells sorted from blood. This sample's subset: CD45RA-negative fraction. These receptors were taken from a man aged 18 to 29 in good health.

This chain connects TRBV9 to TRBJ1-1; tentative D call: TRBD1 (6 bases). Per germline, CDR1 SGDLS and CDR2 YYNGEE. The CDR3 has 13 amino acids. V lost 0 bases to trimming and J lost 5 bases, with 8 bases between them. This CDR3 is CASSVETGTEAFF. The CDR3 bases are TGTGCCAGCAGCGTAGAAACAGGGACTGAAGCTTTCTTT.

This clone has more than one count but fewer than ten. The chain has TRBV7-9 and TRBJ1-6; 8 bases align to TRBD1. V gave up 5 bases and J gave up 7 bases; unmatched junction bases: 4. The CDR3 is 14 residues long. The V gene's germline CDR1 is SEHNR and CDR2 FQNEAQ (reference sequence). The CDR3 coding sequence is TGTGCCAGCAGCGGGACAGGCAGCAATTCACCCCTCCACTTT. Its protein product is CASSGTGSNSPLHF.

The rearrangement joins TRBV6-1 to TRBJ2-5; the match to TRBD2 covers 12 bases. The CDR3 extends over 18 amino acids. Trimming at V came to 4 bases and at J to 0 bases, leaving 9 bases not matched to a gene. CDR1 is MNHNS and CDR2 is SASEGT in the germline V gene. The CDR3 protein is CASSATLAGGNYQETQYF. CDR3 coding DNA: TGTGCCAGCAGTGCAACTCTAGCGGGAGGGAATTACCAAGAGACCCAGTACTTC.

The gene calls are TRBV28 and TRBJ1-1; D is undetermined. The V end was cut by 2 bases, the J end by 11 bases, with 18 bases between. The CDR3 loop spans 14 amino acids. Germline CDR1 MDHEN, CDR2 SYDVKM. The CDR3 DNA follows: TGTGCCAGCAGTTTAGCTGCTGGGCAGCGGCGGGCTTTCTTT. Protein: CASSLAAGQRRAFF.

The gene calls are TRBV5-1 and TRBJ2-2; 7 nucleotides match TRBD1. The CDR3 spans 14 residues. Germline lookup yields CDR1 SGHRS and CDR2 YFSETQ. V lost 5 bases, J lost 3 bases, and 4 bases stayed unmatched. CDR3 residues: CASSAGTDTGELFF. As DNA, the CDR3 is TGCGCCAGCAGTGCCGGGACAGACACCGGGGAGCTGTTTTTT.